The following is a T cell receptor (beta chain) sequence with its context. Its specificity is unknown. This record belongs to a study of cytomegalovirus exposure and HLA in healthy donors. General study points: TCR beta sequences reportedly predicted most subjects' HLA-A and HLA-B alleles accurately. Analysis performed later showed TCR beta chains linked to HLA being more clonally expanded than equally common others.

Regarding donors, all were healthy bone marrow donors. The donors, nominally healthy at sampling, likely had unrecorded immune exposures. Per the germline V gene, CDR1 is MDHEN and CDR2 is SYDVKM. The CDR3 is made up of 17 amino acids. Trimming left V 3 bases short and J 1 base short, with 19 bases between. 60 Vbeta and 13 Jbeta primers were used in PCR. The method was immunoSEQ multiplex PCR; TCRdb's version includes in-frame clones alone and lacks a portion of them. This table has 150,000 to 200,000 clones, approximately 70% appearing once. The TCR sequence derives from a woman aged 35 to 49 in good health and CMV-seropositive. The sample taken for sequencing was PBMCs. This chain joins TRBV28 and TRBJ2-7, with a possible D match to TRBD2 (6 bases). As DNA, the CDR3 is TGTGCCAGCAGTTTTATCGTAGAGGCAGGGACTTCCTACGAGCAGTACTTC. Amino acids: CASSFIVEAGTSYEQYF.